A single sample gave rise to the 5 T cell receptor beta chains below, sequenced in a study of vaccination and CD4 T cells after COVID-19. Described time point: late sampling 161 to 241 days after vaccination in a few convalescent patients. MiXCR, run by TCRdb on the PCR reads, gives a single entry per CDR3 protein. This repertoire shows tens of thousands of distinct CDR3 sequences, roughly 50% found once; its top ten account for about 6%. This specimen consisted of CD4+ T cells from blood, obtained about 7 months after SARS-CoV-2 vaccination. Source of these receptors: a human donor who had recovered from COVID-19.

The J gene is TRBJ2-3, the V gene TRBV7-2; 11 positions match TRBD2. There are 16 residues in the CDR3. V lost 5 bases, J lost 6 bases, and 10 bases stayed unmatched. Germline CDR1 reads SGHTA; CDR2 reads FQGNSA. The CDR3 DNA reads as TGTGCCAGCAGCACTACCGGGACTAGCGGCCCTGATACGCAGTATTTT. Amino acids: CASSTTGTSGPDTQYF.

This chain connects TRBV7-6 to TRBJ2-2, with a weak D call TRBD2 (5 bases). Trimming took off 0 bases at V and 2 bases at J, with 13 bases between the two ends. The CDR3 runs 17 residues. Germline loops: CDR1 SGHVS, CDR2 FNYEAQ. CDR3 coding DNA: TGTGCCAGCAGCTTAGCTACTAGTTGGGTAAACACCGGGGAGCTGTTTTTT. Translated, it gives CASSLATSWVNTGELFF.

This rearrangement joins TRBV19 to TRBJ2-1; 11 bases match TRBD2. This CDR3 has 18 amino acids. The ends lost 5 bases at V and 2 bases at J; junction bases unmatched: 11. CDR1 is LNHDA, CDR2 SQIVND, per germline (reference sequence). In DNA form, the CDR3 reads TGTGCCAGTAGTTTCGGGAGTCCTAGCGGGAGGCCCTACAATGAGCAGTTCTTC. It encodes CASSFGSPSGRPYNEQFF.

The sample holds a few counts of this clonotype. The chain is built from TRBV20-1 and TRBJ2-7; 8 positions agree with TRBD2. CDR3 length equals 14 residues. Unmatched junction bases numbered 8, after V lost 3 bases and J lost 4 bases. Germline V gives CDR1 DFQATT, CDR2 SNEGSKA (reference sequence). The CDR3 protein is CSARGAGAGYEQYF. The CDR3 DNA sequence: TGCAGTGCTAGGGGAGCGGGAGCAGGGTACGAGCAGTACTTC.

This clonotype showed up just a few times. The V call is TRBV28, the J call TRBJ1-5, with D possibly being TRBD1 (6 bases). CDR1 and CDR2 from the germline V gene are MDHEN and SYDVKM. CDR3 length: 13 amino acids. Between the trimmed V and J ends, which lost 6 bases and 4 bases, there was a span of 10 bases. This CDR3 is CASRETGNQPQHF. The CDR3 bases are TGTGCCAGCAGAGAAACAGGGAATCAGCCCCAGCATTTT.